The text below deals with one T cell receptor (beta chain). Its cognate antigen is unknown. The data stem from a study of vaccination effects on CD4 cells after COVID-19. About the study: Post-vaccine draws lagged the second dose by a median of 72 days. General study points: Clones induced by infection and by vaccine showed marked clonal contraction late after vaccination.

Trimming removed 4 bases from V and 11 bases from J; junction bases left unmatched: 8. The CDR3 runs to 13 residues. From germline, CDR1 is SGHAT and CDR2 FQNNGV. Prior to sequencing, the ViraFEST assay stimulated PBMC with viral peptide pools, which expanded the antigen-specific CD4+ T cells. With approximately 9 days of culture completed, CD4+ T cells were isolated. BNT162b2 vaccine or mRNA-1273 vaccine was given to participants in two doses. Previously uninfected by SARS-CoV-2, the vaccine recipients also showed negative nucleocapsid antibodies. The method was immunoSEQ multiplex PCR; TCRdb's version includes in-frame clones alone and lacks a portion of them. The top ten hold roughly 20% of the sample, which has approximately 14,000 clones, about 77% seen once.

The V and J genes are TRBV11-2 and TRBJ1-1; 9 nucleotides align to TRBD1. The TCR originated in a human donor who received a COVID-19 vaccine. Sequences were derived from CD4+ T cells from PBMCs cultured with HCoV-NL63 spike peptides, sampled after COVID-19 vaccination. The chain's CDR3 is CASSSGWTGDAFF. The CDR3 coding sequence is TGTGCCAGCAGCTCCGGATGGACAGGGGACGCTTTCTTT.